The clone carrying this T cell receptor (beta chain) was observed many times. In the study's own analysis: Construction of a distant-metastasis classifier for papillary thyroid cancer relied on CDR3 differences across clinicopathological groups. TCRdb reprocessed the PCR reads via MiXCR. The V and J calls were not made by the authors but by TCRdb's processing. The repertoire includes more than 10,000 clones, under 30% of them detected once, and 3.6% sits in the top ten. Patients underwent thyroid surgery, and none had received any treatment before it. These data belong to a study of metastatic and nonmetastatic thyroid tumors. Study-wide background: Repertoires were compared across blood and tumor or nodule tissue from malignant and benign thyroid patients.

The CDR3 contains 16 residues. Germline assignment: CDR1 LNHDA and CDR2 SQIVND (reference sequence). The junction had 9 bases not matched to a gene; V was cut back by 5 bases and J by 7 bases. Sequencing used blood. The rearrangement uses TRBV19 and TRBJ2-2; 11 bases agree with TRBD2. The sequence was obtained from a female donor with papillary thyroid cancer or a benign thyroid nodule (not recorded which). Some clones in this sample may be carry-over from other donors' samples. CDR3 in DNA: TGTGCCAGTAGTTTTTATAGCGGGGGGGCCGACGGGGAGCTGTTTTTT. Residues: CASSFYSGGADGELFF. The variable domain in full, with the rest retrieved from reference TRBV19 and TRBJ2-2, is DGGITQSPKYLFRKEGQNVTLSCEQNLNHDAMYWYRQDPGQGLRLIYYSQIVNDFQKGDIAEGYSVSREKKESFPLTVTSAQKNPTAFYLCASSFYSGGADGELFFGEGSRLTVL.